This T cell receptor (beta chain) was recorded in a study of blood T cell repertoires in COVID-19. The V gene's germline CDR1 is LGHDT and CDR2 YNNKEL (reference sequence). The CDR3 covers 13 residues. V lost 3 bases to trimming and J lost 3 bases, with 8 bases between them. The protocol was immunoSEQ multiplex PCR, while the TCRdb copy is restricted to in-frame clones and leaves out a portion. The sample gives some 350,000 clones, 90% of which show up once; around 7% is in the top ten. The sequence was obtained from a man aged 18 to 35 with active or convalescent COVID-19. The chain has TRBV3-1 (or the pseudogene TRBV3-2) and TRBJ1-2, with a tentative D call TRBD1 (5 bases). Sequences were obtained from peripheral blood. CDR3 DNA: TGTGCCAGCAGCCAGGGGCTGGACTATGGCTACACCTTC. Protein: CASSQGLDYGYTF.